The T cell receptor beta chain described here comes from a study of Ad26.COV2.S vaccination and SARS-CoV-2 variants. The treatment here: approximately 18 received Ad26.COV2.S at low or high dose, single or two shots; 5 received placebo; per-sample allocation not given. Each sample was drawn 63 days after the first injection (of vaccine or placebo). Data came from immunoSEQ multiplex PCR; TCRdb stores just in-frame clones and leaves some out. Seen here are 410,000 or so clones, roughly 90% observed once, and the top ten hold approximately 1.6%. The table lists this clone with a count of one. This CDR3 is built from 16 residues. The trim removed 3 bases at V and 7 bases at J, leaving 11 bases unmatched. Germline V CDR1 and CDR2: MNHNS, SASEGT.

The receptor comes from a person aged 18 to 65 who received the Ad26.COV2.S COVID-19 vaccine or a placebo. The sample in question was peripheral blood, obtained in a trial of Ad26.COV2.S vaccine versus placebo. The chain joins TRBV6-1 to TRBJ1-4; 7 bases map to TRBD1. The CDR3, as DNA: TGTGCCAGCAGTGATTGGGAGGAGACAGGGTCTGAAAAACTGTTTTTT. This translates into CASSDWEETGSEKLFF.